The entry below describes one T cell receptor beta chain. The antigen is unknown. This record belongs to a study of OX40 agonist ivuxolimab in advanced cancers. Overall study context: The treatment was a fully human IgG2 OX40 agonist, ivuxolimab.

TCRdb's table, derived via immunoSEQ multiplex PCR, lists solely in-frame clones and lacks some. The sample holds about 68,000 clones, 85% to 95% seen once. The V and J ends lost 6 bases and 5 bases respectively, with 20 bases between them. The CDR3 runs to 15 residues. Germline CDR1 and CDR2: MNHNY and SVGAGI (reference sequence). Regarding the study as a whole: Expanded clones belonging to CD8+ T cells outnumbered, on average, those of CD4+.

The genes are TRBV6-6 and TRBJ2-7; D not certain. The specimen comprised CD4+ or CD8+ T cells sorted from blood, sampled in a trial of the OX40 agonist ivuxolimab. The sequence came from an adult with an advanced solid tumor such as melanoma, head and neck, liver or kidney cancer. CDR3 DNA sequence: TGTGCCAGCAGCTCCCCCGGTCGTCAAGGGCACGAGCAGTACTTC. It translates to CASSSPGRQGHEQYF.